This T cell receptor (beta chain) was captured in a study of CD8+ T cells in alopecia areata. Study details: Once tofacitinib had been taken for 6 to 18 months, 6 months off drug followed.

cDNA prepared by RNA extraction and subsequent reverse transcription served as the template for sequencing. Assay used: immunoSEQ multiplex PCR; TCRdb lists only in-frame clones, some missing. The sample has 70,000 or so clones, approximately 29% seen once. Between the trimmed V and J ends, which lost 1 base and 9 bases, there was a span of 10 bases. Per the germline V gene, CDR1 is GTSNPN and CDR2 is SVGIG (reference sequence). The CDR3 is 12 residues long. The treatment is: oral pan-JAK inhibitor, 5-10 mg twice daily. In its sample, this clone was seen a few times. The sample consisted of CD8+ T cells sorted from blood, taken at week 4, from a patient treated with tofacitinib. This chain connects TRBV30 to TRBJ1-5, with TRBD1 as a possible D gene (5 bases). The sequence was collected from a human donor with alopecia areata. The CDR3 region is CAWSGGEGPQHF. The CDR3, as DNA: TGTGCCTGGAGTGGGGGCGAAGGGCCCCAGCATTTT.